The text below deals with one T cell receptor beta chain. This entry belongs to a study of T-cell memory formation after mild COVID-19. TCRdb reprocessed the 5' RACE reads with MiXCR, giving one entry per CDR3 protein. The sample records roughly 130,000 distinct CDR3 sequences, around 6.3% being singletons. Sequenced: PBMCs or a T cell subset sorted from them (not recorded which). The source is an adult woman who had mild COVID-19 (a few samples of this study predate the infection). Cell type and time point are not known.

Written as DNA, the CDR3 is TGTGCCAGCAGTACATTATCGCAGGGAGAAGCTTTCTTT. Protein sequence: CASSTLSQGEAFF. V and J are TRBV12-3 or TRBV12-4 and TRBJ1-1, with D possibly being TRBD1 (5 bases). With 5 bases removed from V and 8 bases from J, the gap between germline ends came to 15 bases. The CDR3 totals 13 residues.